A selection of T cell receptor beta chains follows, all from one sample in a study of blood T cell repertoires in COVID-19. Assay used: immunoSEQ multiplex PCR; TCRdb lists only in-frame clones, some missing. The sample holds 200,000 to 250,000 clones, nearly 85% seen once. Sample: peripheral blood. The receptors derive from a human donor in a cohort sampled during active COVID-19. Each CDR3 is given with its conserved first and last residue. The D gene is left open where the match is weak. For some rows the clone size is stated as once, few or many, or as a class when expanded; others skip it.

V gene	J gene	clone size	D gene	CDR3 protein	CDR3 DNA
TRBV11-2	TRBJ2-5	-	-	CASSLQGGRETQYF	TGTGCCAGCAGCTTACAAGGGGGACGAGAGACCCAGTACTTC
TRBV5-1	TRBJ1-4	once	TRBD1	CASSRTGQTNEKLFF	TGCGCCAGCAGCAGGACAGGCCAAACTAATGAAAAACTGTTTTTT
TRBV19	TRBJ1-4	-	TRBD1	CASSRQSGQGQEKLFF	TGTGCCAGTAGTAGGCAAAGTGGACAGGGGCAGGAAAAACTGTTTTTT
TRBV5-1	TRBJ2-1	-	TRBD2	CASSLTSGDRTYNEQFF	TGCGCCAGCAGCCTGACTAGCGGGGACCGAACCTACAATGAGCAGTTCTTC
TRBV7-3	TRBJ2-3	-	TRBD2	CASSFRPTTSGGALDTQYF	TGTGCCAGCAGCTTCCGACCGACTACTAGCGGGGGGGCACTGGATACGCAGTATTTT
TRBV6-4	TRBJ2-1	-	-	CASSDDWQSSYNEQFF	TGTGCCAGCAGTGACGACTGGCAGAGCTCCTACAATGAGCAGTTCTTC
TRBV28	TRBJ1-5	few	-	CASRTTNQPQHF	TGTGCCAGCAGGACTACGAATCAGCCCCAGCATTTT
TRBV28	TRBJ2-3	-	-	CASSPGYRVGTDTQYF	TGTGCCAGCAGTCCAGGATACAGGGTAGGCACAGATACGCAGTATTTT
TRBV2	TRBJ1-5	-	-	CASTTPGSNQPQHF	TGTGCCAGCACCACTCCAGGGAGCAATCAGCCCCAGCATTTT
TRBV28	TRBJ2-1	-	-	CASSPGGMRYNEQFF	TGTGCCAGCAGTCCTGGGGGGATGAGATACAATGAGCAGTTCTTC
TRBV11-1	TRBJ1-2	few	-	CASSPTAVNYGYTF	TGTGCCAGCAGCCCTACAGCCGTCAACTATGGCTACACCTTC
TRBV18	TRBJ1-5	-	TRBD1	CASSPGTGGVNQPQHF	TGTGCCAGCTCACCGGGCACAGGGGGCGTCAATCAGCCCCAGCATTTT
TRBV12-3/TRBV12-4	TRBJ1-4	-	-	CASSGTGLEKLFF	TGTGCCAGCAGTGGTACAGGACTAGAAAAACTGTTTTTT
TRBV3-1/TRBV3-2	TRBJ1-2	medium-sized	-	CASSQDQPTRGYTF	TGTGCCAGCAGCCAAGATCAGCCTACCAGGGGCTACACCTTC
TRBV28	TRBJ2-2	-	-	CARFDIPKSNTGELFF	TGTGCCAGATTTGACATTCCCAAGTCGAACACCGGGGAGCTGTTTTTT
TRBV3-1/TRBV3-2	TRBJ1-2	-	TRBD1	CASSDDRVTYGYTF	TGTGCCAGCAGCGACGACAGGGTTACCTATGGCTACACCTTC
TRBV7-8	TRBJ1-5	-	-	CASSTGSSNQPQHF	TGTGCCAGCTCGACCGGGAGTAGCAATCAGCCCCAGCATTTT
TRBV6-2/TRBV6-3	TRBJ2-3	-	-	CASSLGADTQYF	TGTGCCAGCAGTCTAGGGGCAGATACGCAGTATTTT
TRBV28	TRBJ2-7	-	TRBD2	CASILGGRSHEQYF	TGTGCCAGCATCCTCGGCGGGAGGTCCCACGAGCAGTACTTC
TRBV6-5	TRBJ1-6	-	TRBD1	CATTGGGNSPLHF	TGTGCCACGACAGGGGGCGGTAATTCACCCCTCCACTTT
TRBV10-3	TRBJ1-2	-	-	CAISEGAGLWYGYTF	TGTGCCATCAGTGAGGGTGCAGGGTTGTGGTATGGCTACACCTTC
TRBV5-1	TRBJ2-5	-	TRBD2	CASSLVLASETQYF	TGCGCCAGCAGCTTGGTACTAGCGAGCGAGACCCAGTACTTC
TRBV4-1	TRBJ1-1	-	-	CASSQVLLNTEAFF	TGCGCCAGCAGCCAAGTTTTACTCAACACTGAAGCTTTCTTT
TRBV18	TRBJ1-3	-	TRBD1	CASSRDRGSGNTIYF	TGTGCCAGCTCACGGGACAGGGGCTCTGGAAACACCATATATTTT
TRBV2	TRBJ1-2	-	-	CASSEGQGNYGYTF	TGTGCCAGCAGTGAAGGGCAGGGCAACTATGGCTACACCTTC
TRBV15	TRBJ1-2	-	-	CATSRGGGSNYGYTF	TGTGCCACCAGCAGAGGGGGCGGATCTAACTATGGCTACACCTTC
TRBV7-6	TRBJ1-3	-	-	CASSPGDLGNTIYF	TGTGCCAGCAGCCCAGGGGATTTAGGAAACACCATATATTTT
TRBV7-9	TRBJ2-1	-	-	CASSSGQLGQFF	TGTGCCAGCAGCTCCGGACAGCTAGGGCAGTTCTTC
TRBV7-3	TRBJ1-3	few	TRBD1	CASSPGQGGTIYF	TGTGCCAGCAGCCCGGGACAGGGAGGCACCATATATTTT
TRBV24-1	TRBJ1-1	-	-	CATTIEAFF	TGTGCCACCACCATTGAAGCTTTCTTT
TRBV7-3	TRBJ2-5	once	-	CASSAGQQETQYF	TGTGCCAGCAGCGCAGGACAGCAAGAGACCCAGTACTTC
TRBV5-6	TRBJ2-2	-	TRBD2	CASSYTLGTSGRTGELFF	TGTGCCAGCAGCTATACACTAGGGACTAGCGGGAGAACCGGGGAGCTGTTTTTT